This T cell receptor (beta chain) was sequenced in a study of T cells in Graves' hyperthyroidism and ophthalmopathy. A remark on this clonotype: No antigen is known for it.

Amplification of TCR beta CDR3 regions was performed using RNA transcripts as template. The TCR CDR3 was amplified in a first-round RT-PCR using the HTBI primer set. One entry per CDR3 protein, called by TCRdb with MiXCR from the multiplex PCR reads. This sample has around 580,000 distinct CDR3 sequences, with 35% to 55% found just once. Study-wide results and caveats: Ophthalmopathy cases were set apart from stable hyperthyroidism by a 13 V-J model.

The CDR3 spans 16 residues. Trimming removed 4 bases from V and 3 bases from J; junction bases left unmatched: 6. CDR1 is SEHNR, CDR2 FQNEAQ, per germline (reference sequence). If no ophthalmopathy progression occurred within 18 months, Graves' hyperthyroidism was stable. Hyperthyroidism in the patients, aged 18 to 65, was newly diagnosed and under 2 months in duration. This receptor was taken from a woman in her late teens or twenties with Graves' hyperthyroidism. The sample consisted of peripheral blood or thyroid tissue (not recorded which). The J gene is TRBJ2-1, the V gene TRBV7-9; 10 positions match TRBD2. The CDR3 loop reads CASSSTTSGDYNEQFF. DNA of the CDR3: TGTGCCAGCAGCTCGACTACTAGCGGGGACTACAATGAGCAGTTCTTC.